This TCR beta chain was captured by sequencing in a study of shared clonotypes between healthy human individuals (dated by TCRdb to 2018 to 2020). In the study overall: A few men and a couple of women, aged 18 to 49 years, made up the cohort. Per donor, three plates each were used for CD4 naive and CD4 memory, two for CD8 naive, and one for CD8 memory. To estimate repertoire size and how much clonotypes are shared between individuals, the study performed deep sequencing of blood TCR repertoires from 4 to 6 healthy adults. Libraries were prepared and TCR repertoires were sequenced by different laboratories using diverse techniques, in order to increase sequencing depth and limit assay-specific biases. Per donor, leukapheresis produced somewhere between about 0.9 and 9.5 billion PBMCs. Broader findings and caveats from the paper: Because the study included a small number of donors, the genetic and exposure-history diversity represented was limited. Higher generation probabilities were observed for clonotypes shared by all four sorted-subset donors than for non-shared clonotypes. Naive subsets generally had larger estimated clonotype richness than memory subsets. Based on pairwise subsampling, the degree of clonotype sharing among donors was expected to be affected by sequencing depth. About 4.5% of naive CD4, 3.5% of naive CD8, approximately 2.2% of memory CD4, and around 0.42% of memory CD8 clonotypes were shared across four donors. Rarefaction of sorted-subset datasets indicated incomplete sequencing despite the large sequencing depth. Sampling was restricted to blood, and TCR repertoires in tissue are likely to differ from TCR repertoires in blood.

The donors were healthy, HIV-negative adults with no recently reported acute infections or vaccinations. All donors were Caucasian adults living in Nashville, Tennessee, USA. CD4+ T cells were enriched by magnetic negative selection; naive cells were then positively selected on CD45RA, and the negative fraction formed the memory subset. Blood was obtained by leukapheresis, after which PBMCs were separated by Ficoll-Histopaque density gradient centrifugation and cryopreserved in liquid nitrogen vapor phase. Purity and quantity of every magnetically sorted T cell population were checked by analytical flow cytometry. Each sorted fraction had its genomic DNA isolated and then quantified by UV absorbance on a Nanodrop 2000c. TCR CDR3 regions were amplified from genomic DNA by multiplex PCR using the deep immunoSEQ assay. Extracted genomic DNA from each cell subset was distributed evenly across all wells of several immunoSEQ 96-well plates, and each plate was treated as a replicate. Each replicate PCR for sorted subsets received roughly 0.2 ug genomic DNA, equal to roughly 29,000 T cell genomes. Purified libraries were quantified with a Qubit 3.0 fluorometer, sized on a Bioanalyzer 2100, and re-quantified with the KAPA Library Quantification kit. Every immunoSEQ 96-well plate was sequenced on a separate single-read 150-cycle Illumina NextSeq 550 flow cell. As for the authors' bioinformatics: Because the immunoSEQ output included only junctional sequences and no quality scores, the filtering could not be the same as the filtering used for full-length reads. Sequences were annotated with PyIR, a Python wrapper for IgBLAST v1.9, using IMGT germline references to assign V/J genes and CDR3. Reads were filtered out if the reads had weak V/J assignments (E-value above 1e-6), no CDR3, stop codons, out-of-frame junctions, or ambiguous translated residues. V3J clonotypes were defined as sequences sharing the same inferred V gene, J gene, and CDR3 amino acid sequence. To compute the percentage overlap between repertoires, the number of shared unique clonotypes was divided by the size of the smaller repertoire. RTK rarefaction, the Chao1 estimator, and Recon v2.1 estimates of unobserved clonotypes were used to assess repertoire richness. Generation probabilities for all TCRbeta clonotypes obtained by the gDNA method from a few donors were computed using OLGA. TCRdb limited this immuneACCESS table to in-frame rearrangements with V and J called. A share of clones is missing; checked studies link under half to unresolved V genes, and the rest is unexplained. The V and J calls and the clone size are those of that table, but D and trimming were determined from the DNA. A total of roughly 2 million clones appear in this sample, around 95% of them only once. The top ten hold approximately 0.13% of the sample.

The germline V gene yields MNHEY for CDR1 and SVGAGI for CDR2. The CDR3 runs 13 amino acids, cysteine and phenylalanine included. The kept DNA is CDR3 alone, 39 bases in frame from the first base. Deletion took 8 bases off V and 0 bases off J, with a span of 7 bases between the germline ends. A single count supports this clone. Its antigen is still unknown. No per-base quality is available; no much larger clone lies one base away. The sequence joins TRBV6-5 to TRBJ2-2; TRBD1 is perhaps the D gene, given 6 matching bases. The sequence was collected from a man between 18 and 35 years old in good health. Sequenced material: naive CD4+ T cells sorted from blood. The cell subset or site label, as the study defines it: CD45RA+ positively selected. The bases are TGTGCCAGCGGGGGCGCGAACACCGGGGAGCTGTTTTTT. This sequence encodes CASGGANTGELFF.